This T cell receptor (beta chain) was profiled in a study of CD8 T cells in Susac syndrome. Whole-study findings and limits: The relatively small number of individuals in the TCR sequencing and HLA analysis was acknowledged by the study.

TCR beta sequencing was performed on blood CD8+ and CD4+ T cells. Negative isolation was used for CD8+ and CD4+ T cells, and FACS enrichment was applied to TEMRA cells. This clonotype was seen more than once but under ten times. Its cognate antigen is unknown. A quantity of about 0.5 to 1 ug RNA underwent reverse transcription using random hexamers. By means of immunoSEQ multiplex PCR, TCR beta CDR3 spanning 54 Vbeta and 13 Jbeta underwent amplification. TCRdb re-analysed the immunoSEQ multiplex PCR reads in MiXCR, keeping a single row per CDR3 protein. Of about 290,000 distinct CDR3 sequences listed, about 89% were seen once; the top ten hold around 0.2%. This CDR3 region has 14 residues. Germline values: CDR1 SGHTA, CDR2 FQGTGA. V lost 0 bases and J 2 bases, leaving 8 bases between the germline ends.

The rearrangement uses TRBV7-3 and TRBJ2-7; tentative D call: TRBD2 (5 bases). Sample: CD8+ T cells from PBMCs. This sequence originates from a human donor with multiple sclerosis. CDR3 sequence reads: CASSLTGDAYEQYF. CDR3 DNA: TGTGCCAGCAGCTTAACCGGGGATGCCTACGAGCAGTACTTC.